The 17 T cell receptor beta chains given below trace back to one sample, sequenced in a study of radiotherapy plus CTLA-4 blockade in lung cancer (dated by TCRdb to 2016 to 2019). Libraries were constructed by the immunoSEQ multiplex PCR assay. TCRdb limited this immuneACCESS table to in-frame rearrangements with V and J called. A share of clones is missing; checked studies link under half to unresolved V genes, and the rest is unexplained. The sample yields some 73,000 clones; 74% were counted once. The top ten hold more than 9% of the sample. The sequenced sample was peripheral blood, obtained from a patient treated with radiotherapy plus ipilimumab. The source is a human donor with non-small cell lung cancer whose response to radiotherapy plus ipilimumab could not be evaluated.

V usage is TRBV27 and J usage is TRBJ1-5; 7 bases are shared with TRBD1. The trim removed 8 bases at V and 3 bases at J, leaving 10 bases unmatched. The CDR3 is 15 amino acids. The germline V gene encodes CDR1 MNHEY and CDR2 SMNVEV (reference sequence). CDR3 loop: CASGQYGTVNQPQHF. CDR3 nucleotide sequence: TGTGCCAGCGGTCAATACGGGACAGTCAATCAGCCCCAGCATTTT.

The V call is TRBV6-6, the J call TRBJ2-5, with a tentative D call TRBD2 (5 bases). The J call may not be correct, given that the DNA end is closer to TRBJ2-7. From germline, CDR1 is MNHNY and CDR2 SVGAGI (reference sequence). The CDR3 has 13 amino acids. The CDR3: CATRGFPSYEQYF. The CDR3 DNA is TGTGCCACTCGGGGATTCCCCTCCTACGAGCAGTACTTC.

The chain combines TRBV5-4 with TRBJ1-3; no firm D call. The CDR3 is made up of 14 amino acids. Germline V gene data show CDR1 as SGHNT and CDR2 as YYREEE (reference sequence). Deletions cut 5 bases from V and 8 bases from J, with 17 bases between. CDR3 sequence reads: CASSPGSGFDTIYF. CDR3 nucleotides: TGTGCCAGCAGTCCGGGGAGCGGATTTGACACCATATATTTT.

The rearrangement uses TRBV7-5 and TRBJ1-3; the table's D call of TRBD1 was not tested on the DNA. TRBV7-5 is described as a pseudogene. The CDR3 is 16 amino acids. The CDR3 here is CVRSLTTGSSGNTIYF. In DNA, the CDR3 is TGTGTCAGAAGCTTAACGACAGGGAGTTCTGGAAACACCATATATTTT.

The chain links TRBV29-1 to TRBJ2-1, with 8 bases lining up with TRBD2. The CDR3 sequence is 18 residues long. In germline, CDR1 is SQVTM, CDR2 ANQGSEA. V was clipped by 6 bases and J by 6 bases; unmatched bases: 22. CDR3: CSVPGDLLIAGSGNEQFF. The CDR3 nucleotides read TGCAGCGTCCCGGGGGATCTCCTAATAGCGGGATCTGGCAATGAGCAGTTCTTC.

The gene calls are TRBV28 and TRBJ2-2; TRBD1 matches 10 bases. In germline, CDR1 is MDHEN, CDR2 SYDVKM. After removal of 4 bases from V and 5 bases from J, the junction contained 7 bases not matched to a gene. The CDR3 sequence is 16 residues long. As DNA, the CDR3 is TGTGCCAGCAGTTCATCGACAGGGGGCCGGACCGGGGAGCTGTTTTTT. It specifies CASSSSTGGRTGELFF.

The chain carries TRBV30 and TRBJ2-7, with 7 positions matching TRBD1. V was pared by 3 bases and J by 3 bases, with 2 bases of the junction left unmatched. CDR1 is GTSNPN, CDR2 SVGIG, per germline (reference sequence). The CDR3 runs to 12 residues. This CDR3 is CAWSGTVYEQYF. Written as DNA, the CDR3 is TGTGCCTGGAGCGGGACAGTCTACGAGCAGTACTTC. The full variable domain, in which reference TRBV30 and TRBJ2-7 provide the parts outside the CDR3, is SQTIHQWPATLVQPVGSPLSLECTVEGTSNPNLYWYRQAAGRGLQLLFYSVGIGQISSEVPQNLSASRPQDRQFILSSKKLLLSDSGFYLCAWSGTVYEQYFGPGTRLTVT.

The rearrangement joins TRBV28 to TRBJ1-2; D might be TRBD1 (6 bases). The length of the CDR3 is 14 residues. The germline V gene encodes CDR1 MDHEN and CDR2 SYDVKM. V lost 6 bases to trimming and J lost 4 bases, with 15 bases between them. This CDR3 reads CASRSQGLLYGYTF. The CDR3 coding sequence is TGTGCCAGCAGGTCACAGGGCCTCCTCTATGGCTACACCTTC.

This sequence joins TRBV13 and TRBJ2-7; tentatively, D is TRBD2 (6 bases). V lost 0 bases to trimming and J lost 2 bases, with 17 bases between them. The CDR3 consists of 17 residues. CDR1 and CDR2 (germline): PRHDT, FYEKMQ (reference sequence). The CDR3 sequence is CASSLGRWGRSAYEQYF. The DNA for the CDR3 is TGTGCCAGCAGCTTAGGCCGATGGGGGAGGTCCGCCTACGAGCAGTACTTC.

V is TRBV4-1 and J is TRBJ1-2; D is unresolved. The V end lost 0 bases, the J end lost 1 base, and 9 bases lay between the germline ends. The CDR3 loop spans 15 amino acids. Germline assignment: CDR1 MGHRA and CDR2 YSYEKL. CDR3 in amino acids: CASSQELSLNYGYTF. Here the CDR3 DNA reads TGCGCCAGCAGCCAAGAACTATCCCTTAACTATGGCTACACCTTC.

The table lists this clone with a count of one. CDR3 in amino acids: CAWSVAGGETQYF. The CDR3 DNA is TGTGCCTGGAGTGTAGCGGGAGGAGAGACCCAGTACTTC. The chain employs TRBV30 and TRBJ2-5, with 9 positions matching TRBD2. CDR3 length equals 13 residues. V was pared by 0 bases and J by 4 bases, with 0 bases of the junction left unmatched. The V gene's germline CDR1 is GTSNPN and CDR2 SVGIG (reference sequence). Drawing the rest from reference TRBV30 and TRBJ2-5, the complete variable domain is SQTIHQWPATLVQPVGSPLSLECTVEGTSNPNLYWYRQAAGRGLQLLFYSVGIGQISSEVPQNLSASRPQDRQFILSSKKLLLSDSGFYLCAWSVAGGETQYFGPGTRLLVL.

J is TRBJ1-1 and V is TRBV27, with unresolved D. This CDR3 has 14 amino acids. The ends were cut back, 5 bases at V and 8 bases at J, with 18 bases in the middle. Germline V CDR1 and CDR2: MNHEY, SMNVEV (reference sequence). CDR3 in amino acids: CASSPRAGGWEAFF. In DNA, the CDR3 is TGTGCCAGCAGTCCAAGGGCGGGCGGGTGGGAAGCTTTCTTT.

This clone has just a few counts. The chain links TRBV7-3 to TRBJ2-1; tentatively, D is TRBD1 (5 bases). There are 13 residues in the CDR3. Per the germline V gene, CDR1 is SGHTA and CDR2 is FQGTGA. Trimming removed 4 bases from V and 10 bases from J, with 14 bases in between. The CDR3 is CASSSQVLEEQFF. The CDR3 nucleotides are TGTGCCAGCAGCTCACAGGTTTTGGAGGAGCAGTTCTTC. The whole variable domain, filled in from reference TRBV7-3 and TRBJ2-1, reads GAGVSQTPSNKVTEKGKYVELRCDPISGHTALYWYRQSLGQGPEFLIYFQGTGAADDSGLPNDRFFAVRPEGSVSTLKIQRTERGDSAVYLCASSSQVLEEQFFGPGTRLTVL.

The chain's CDR3 is CASSHSKGGRETQYF. DNA of the CDR3: TGTGCCAGCAGCCATAGTAAAGGGGGTCGAGAGACCCAGTACTTC. V usage is TRBV4-2 and J usage is TRBJ2-5; possible D gene TRBD1, 6 bases. Trimming took off 3 bases at V and 4 bases at J, with 15 bases between the two ends. CDR3 length: 15 amino acids. Germline CDR1 is LGHNA and CDR2 is YNFKEQ.

The chain links TRBV14 to TRBJ1-2; the match to TRBD1 covers 10 bases. V trimming: 7 bases; J trimming: 8 bases; junction bases outside the gene matches: 19. The CDR3 length is 17 residues. Germline V gene sequence: CDR1 SGHDN, CDR2 FVKESK. Written as DNA, the CDR3 is TGTGCCAGCACCCCAACCCGGACAGGGGGGTATTATGGGGGCTACACCTTC. Encoded protein: CASTPTRTGGYYGGYTF. The complete variable domain, with remaining parts taken from reference TRBV14 and TRBJ1-2, reads EAGVTQFPSHSVIEKGQTVTLRCDPISGHDNLYWYRRVMGKEIKFLLHFVKESKQDESGMPNNRFLAERTGGTYSTLKVQPAELEDSGVYFCASTPTRTGGYYGGYTFGSGTRLTVV.

V and J are TRBV19 and TRBJ2-7; TRBD2 matches at 10 bases. The germline gives CDR1 LNHDA, CDR2 SQIVND (reference sequence). This CDR3 has 15 amino acids. J lost 3 bases, V lost 4 bases, and 6 bases had no gene match. CDR3 region: CASSTVAGGGYEQYF. For the CDR3, the DNA is TGTGCCAGTAGTACCGTAGCGGGAGGAGGCTACGAGCAGTACTTC.

This clone was counted between two and nine times. V is TRBV14 and J is TRBJ1-2, with D unresolved. Germline V lookup: CDR1 SGHDN, CDR2 FVKESK. The CDR3 totals 13 residues. The ends were cut back, 1 base at V and 6 bases at J, with 9 bases in the middle. In DNA, the CDR3 is TGTGCCAGCAGCCAAGTGAAGCGGAATGGCTACACCTTC. Translating it yields CASSQVKRNGYTF.